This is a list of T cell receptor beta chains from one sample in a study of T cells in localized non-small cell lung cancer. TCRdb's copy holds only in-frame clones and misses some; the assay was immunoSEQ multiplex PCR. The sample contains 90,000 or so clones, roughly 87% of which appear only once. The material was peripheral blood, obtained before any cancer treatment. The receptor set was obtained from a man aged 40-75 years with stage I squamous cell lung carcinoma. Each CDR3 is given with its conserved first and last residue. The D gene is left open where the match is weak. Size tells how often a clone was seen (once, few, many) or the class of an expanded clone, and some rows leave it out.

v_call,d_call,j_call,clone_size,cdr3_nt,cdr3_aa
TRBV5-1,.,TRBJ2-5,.,TGCGCCAGCAGCTTTAGGGCTAGCGCGAACCAAGAGACCCAGTACTTC,CASSFRASANQETQYF
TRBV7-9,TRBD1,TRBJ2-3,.,TGTGCCAGCAGCTACCGACAGGGTAGCACAGATACGCAGTATTTT,CASSYRQGSTDTQYF
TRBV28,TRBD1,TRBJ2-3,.,TGTGCCAGCGACAGGGCCCTCACAGATACGCAGTATTTT,CASDRALTDTQYF
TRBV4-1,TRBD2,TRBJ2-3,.,TGCGCCAGCAGCCAAAAGGGGAGCGGGGGGGAAGGGAATACGCAGTATTTT,CASSQKGSGGEGNTQYF
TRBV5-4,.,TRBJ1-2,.,TGTGCCAGCAGCTACAGGGATGGTGGCTACACCTTC,CASSYRDGGYTF
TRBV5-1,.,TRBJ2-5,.,TGCGCCAGCAGCTTGCGCGGGACACTATATCAAGAGACCCAGTACTTC,CASSLRGTLYQETQYF
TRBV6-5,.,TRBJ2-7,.,TGTGCCAGCAGTTACAACAGACGATCCTACGAGCAGTACTTC,CASSYNRRSYEQYF
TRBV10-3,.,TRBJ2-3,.,TGTGCCATCAAGGGGGAGGAAGATACGCAGTATTTT,CAIKGEEDTQYF
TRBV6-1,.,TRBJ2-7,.,TGTGCCAGCAGTAAGGACCCCGGAAGCGAGCAGTACTTC,CASSKDPGSEQYF
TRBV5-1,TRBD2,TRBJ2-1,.,TGCGCCAGCAGCCCCCAGGCGGGGGGAGTTGGGGATGAGCAGTTCTTC,CASSPQAGGVGDEQFF
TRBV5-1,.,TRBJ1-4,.,TGCGCCAGCAGCTTGTCCAGGAGAGATGAAAAACTGTTTTTT,CASSLSRRDEKLFF
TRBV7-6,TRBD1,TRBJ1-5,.,TGTGCCAGCAGCTTAGCGCAGGGGGGCCGGCAGCCCCAGCATTTT,CASSLAQGGRQPQHF
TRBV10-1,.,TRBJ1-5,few,TGCGCCAGCAGTGCAGAGCCCCAGCATTTT,CASSAEPQHF
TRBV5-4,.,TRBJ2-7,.,TGTGCCAGCAGCTTTAGCGACAGCTCCTACGAGCAGTACTTC,CASSFSDSSYEQYF
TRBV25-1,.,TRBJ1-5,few,TGTGCCAGCAGCCACCCGGGGAGCAATCAGCCCCAGCATTTT,CASSHPGSNQPQHF
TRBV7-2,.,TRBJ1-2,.,TGTGCCAGCAGCTTAGCCGTCGGCCTATGGGGCTACACCTTC,CASSLAVGLWGYTF
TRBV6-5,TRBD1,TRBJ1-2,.,TGTGCCAGCAGGACAGGGGGCGTCAACTATGGCTACACCTTC,CASRTGGVNYGYTF
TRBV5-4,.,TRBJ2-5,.,TGTGCCAGCAGCTTGGACGGACCCCAAGAGACCCAGTACTTC,CASSLDGPQETQYF
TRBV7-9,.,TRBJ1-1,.,TGTGCCAGCACCCGGGACGGGCAGAACACTGAAGCTTTCTTT,CASTRDGQNTEAFF
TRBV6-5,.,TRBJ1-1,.,TGTGCCAGCAGCTTACTCCCCCGATCGAAGGCTGAAGCTTTCTTT,CASSLLPRSKAEAFF
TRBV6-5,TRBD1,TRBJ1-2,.,TGTGCCAGCAGCGCGGACAGGGGGAATTATGGCTACACCTTC,CASSADRGNYGYTF
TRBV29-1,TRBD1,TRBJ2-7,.,TGCAGCGTTGAAGATCTTGCCGGGACAGGTTCCTACGAGCAGTACTTC,CSVEDLAGTGSYEQYF
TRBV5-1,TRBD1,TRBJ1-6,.,TGCGCCAGCAGCTTGTCCCTACAGGGGGCGGGTTCACCCCTCCACTTT,CASSLSLQGAGSPLHF
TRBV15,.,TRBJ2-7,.,TGTGCCACCAGCAGAGATTGGGGCCACGAGCAGTACTTC,CATSRDWGHEQYF
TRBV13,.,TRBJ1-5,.,TGTGCCAGCAGCCTAAACCGAAATCAGCCCCAGCATTTT,CASSLNRNQPQHF
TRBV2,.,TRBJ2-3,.,TGTGCCAGCAGTGTAAAAGATACGCAGTATTTT,CASSVKDTQYF